This T cell receptor (beta chain) was identified in a study of T cell repertoires in cytomegalovirus infection. As for this clonotype: Its target is unknown.

In germline, CDR1 is SGHTA, CDR2 FQGNSA. CDR3 length equals 16 residues. With 2 bases removed from V and 3 bases from J, the gap between germline ends came to 17 bases. Findings of the study overall: The ex vivo response was dominated by HLA-C-restricted CMV-specific TCR beta clonotypes. Cumulative frequency of public TCR beta families picked out carriers of CMV plus the relevant HLA.

One entry per CDR3 protein results from TCRdb running MiXCR on the reads. The sample lists some 560,000 distinct CDR3 sequences; about 40% were seen once. The chain carries TRBV7-2 and TRBJ2-7; either TRBD1 or TRBD2 may supply D (5 bases each). The receptor was isolated from a human donor in good health (CMV status not recorded). Some clones in this sample may be carry-over from other donors' samples. Sequences were derived from cultured PBMCs, sampled from culture after CMV antigen stimulation. This CDR3 reads CASSLTSGTAYYEQYF. In DNA form, the CDR3 reads TGTGCCAGCAGCTTAACATCCGGGACGGCATACTACGAGCAGTACTTC.